Following are 29 T cell receptor beta chains from one sample sequenced in a study of Graves' ophthalmopathy and Graves' hyperthyroidism. RNA transcripts were the template, and TCR beta CDR3 regions were amplified from them. First-round RT-PCR with HTBI primers preceded a second-round multiplex PCR. In TCRdb, the multiplex PCR reads were re-called with MiXCR into one record per CDR3 protein. Among hundreds of thousands of distinct CDR3 sequences listed, roughly 40% were seen once. The specimen sequenced was peripheral blood. Source of these receptors: an adult man with Graves' ophthalmopathy.

J is TRBJ1-5 and V is TRBV7-9; no definite D call. There are 13 residues in the CDR3. V lost 8 bases, J lost 1 base, and 9 bases lay in between. CDR1 is SEHNR, CDR2 FQNEAQ, per germline (reference sequence). CDR3 nucleotide sequence: TGTGCCAGCCTCGGGAGAAGCAATCAGCCCCAGCATTTT. This encodes CASLGRSNQPQHF.

This clonotype was recorded at least ten times. This chain joins TRBV19 and TRBJ1-1; D might be TRBD1 (6 bases). This CDR3 spans 15 amino acids. The ends were cut back, 5 bases at V and 0 bases at J, with 13 bases in the middle. Per the germline V gene, CDR1 is LNHDA and CDR2 is SQIVND (reference sequence). In DNA, the CDR3 is TGTGCCAGTAGTCTGAGGGGACAACTGAACACTGAAGCTTTCTTT. It encodes CASSLRGQLNTEAFF.

In this sample, this clonotype turned up many times. The rearrangement uses TRBV10-3 and TRBJ2-7; the D is unclear. The CDR3 is made up of 14 amino acids. V was cut by 3 bases and J by 7 bases, with 16 bases left in between. Per germline, CDR1 ENHRY and CDR2 SYGVKD. CDR3 DNA sequence: TGTGCCATCAGTGACATTCAGAGGTCTCGGGAGCAGTACTTC. It is translated as CAISDIQRSREQYF.

Ten or more counts support this clonotype. The chain joins TRBV29-1 to TRBJ1-5, with D perhaps matching TRBD1 (5 bases). Per the germline V gene, CDR1 is SQVTM and CDR2 is ANQGSEA. V lost 7 bases, J lost 9 bases, and 16 bases lay in between. CDR3 length equals 12 residues. The CDR3 protein is CSAPGTAAPQHF. CDR3 nucleotide sequence: TGCAGCGCCCCCGGGACCGCCGCGCCCCAGCATTTT.

As regards this clonotype: Mismatch with germline at one junction end may stem from a read error. The J gene is TRBJ1-4, the V gene TRBV2; 7 positions match TRBD1. CDR1 and CDR2 from the germline V gene are SNHLY and FYNNEI. The CDR3 has 15 amino acids. The chain's CDR3 is CACSGYRTGHEKLFF. The CDR3 region has the DNA TGTGCCTGCAGTGGCTATAGGACAGGCCATGAAAAACTGTTTTTT. The full variable domain, with the rest looked up from reference TRBV2 and TRBJ1-4, is EPEVTQTPSHQVTQMGQEVILRCVPISNHLYFYWYRQILGQKVEFLVSFYNNEISEKSEIFDDQFSVERPDGSNFTLKIRSTKLEDSAMYFCACSGYRTGHEKLFFGSGTQLSVL.

As concerns this clonotype: Relative to the germline gene, one junction end is altered; a read error may explain this. This chain links TRBV10-2 with TRBJ2-5, with D hard to call. The CDR3 runs 10 residues. Germline V lookup: CDR1 WSHSY, CDR2 SAAADI. The CDR3 spells CASSDGTQYF. The DNA of the CDR3 is TGTGCCAGCAGTGACGGGACCCAGTACTTC.

As to this clonotype: The CDR3 end shows no conserved phenylalanine or tryptophan, and so a read error is likely. The J gene is TRBJ2-7, the V gene TRBV5-5; possible D gene TRBD2, 6 bases. This CDR3 contains 13 residues. Trimming left V 7 bases short and J 4 bases short, with 15 bases between. Germline assignment: CDR1 SGHKS and CDR2 YYEKEE (reference sequence). The CDR3 spells CASGLGGKYEQYL. The CDR3 DNA reads TGTGCCAGCGGCCTCGGAGGGAAATACGAGCAGTACCTC.

This clonotype was detected a few times. The rearrangement joins TRBV25-1 to TRBJ2-2; 8 bases match TRBD1. The CDR3 runs 21 residues. Germline CDR1 reads MGHDK; CDR2 reads SYGVNS. V gave up 6 bases and J gave up 0 bases; unmatched junction bases: 21. The CDR3 region is CASSHKKKPGQEIPNTGELFF. The CDR3 nucleotides read TGTGCCAGCAGCCACAAAAAGAAACCGGGACAGGAGATTCCGAACACCGGGGAGCTGTTTTTT.

The table lists this clonotype with many counts. The chain has TRBV7-2 and TRBJ1-3, with TRBD1 identical over 7 bases. The CDR3 is made up of 17 amino acids. Trimming removed 2 bases from V and 0 bases from J; junction bases left unmatched: 7. In germline, CDR1 is SGHTA, CDR2 FQGNSA. CDR3 in amino acids: CASSLLGQLNSGNTIYF. CDR3 sequence (DNA): TGTGCCAGCAGCTTACTGGGACAGCTCAACTCTGGAAACACCATATATTTT.

Details on this clonotype: One end of the junction fails to match germline, which may point to a read error. The V and J genes are TRBV10-3 and TRBJ2-7, with D possibly TRBD2 on 6 matching bases. CDR1 is ENHRY and CDR2 is SYGVKD in the germline V gene. The CDR3 is made up of 14 amino acids. In DNA, the CDR3 is TGTGCCAGCAGTGGGACTTTAACGGTATACGAGCAGCACTTC. Its protein is CASSGTLTVYEQHF.

This CDR3 is CAISESSGETQYF. DNA for the CDR3: TGTGCCATCAGTGAGTCTAGCGGAGAGACCCAGTACTTC. The genes are TRBV10-3 and TRBJ2-5, with a tentative D call TRBD2 (6 bases). V was clipped by 0 bases and J by 4 bases, with 6 bases between them. Germline CDR1 and CDR2: ENHRY and SYGVKD. The CDR3 length is 13 residues.

This clonotype was picked up many times. The rearrangement links TRBV29-1 to TRBJ2-6, with a tentative D call TRBD1 (6 bases). V lost 2 bases and J lost 2, with 10 bases in between. CDR3 length: 15 residues. The germline CDR1 and CDR2 sequences are SQVTM and ANQGSEA. CDR3 in DNA: TGCAGCGTTGAAACCTCAGGGGCTGGGGCCAACGTCCTGACTTTC. The encoded protein is CSVETSGAGANVLTF.

The chain recombines TRBV7-2 with TRBJ2-5, with 7 positions matching TRBD1. The CDR3 is 15 residues long. The V segment lost 1 base and the J segment 4 bases; nucleotides outside the gene matches: 6. CDR1 is SGHTA and CDR2 is FQGNSA in the germline V gene. CDR3 bases: TGTGCCAGCAGCTTAGGGGTGAGGGGGCCAGAGACCCAGTACTTC. This encodes CASSLGVRGPETQYF.

V is TRBV7-2 and J is TRBJ2-5, with a tentative D call TRBD2 (5 bases). Germline CDR1 SGHTA, CDR2 FQGNSA. There are 14 residues in the CDR3. V was clipped by 3 bases and J by 4 bases, with 12 bases between them. The CDR3 protein is CASSFAAEGETQYF. The CDR3 region has the DNA TGTGCCAGCAGCTTCGCCGCTGAGGGAGAGACCCAGTACTTC.

This clonotype was recorded only once. A clone one base away is much larger, so this may be a read error. The chain couples TRBV2 to TRBJ1-2; no definite D call. Trimming removed 2 bases at V and 5 bases at J, with 6 bases between. The length of the CDR3 is 12 residues. The germline V gene has CDR1 SNHLY and CDR2 FYNNEI. The CDR3 loop reads CASSELAYGYTF. CDR3 sequence (DNA): TGTGCCAGCAGTGAACTCGCTTATGGCTACACCTTC.

This clonotype was seen a handful of times. V usage is TRBV25-1 and J usage is TRBJ2-2; D gene ambiguous. CDR1 is MGHDK, CDR2 SYGVNS, per germline. V was pared by 6 bases and J by 6 bases, with 8 bases between. This CDR3 is 12 amino acids long. CDR3: CASSIFAGELFF. CDR3 nucleotides: TGTGCCAGCAGCATATTCGCCGGGGAGCTGTTTTTT.

This clonotype came up a few times. This sequence joins TRBV20-1 and TRBJ1-5, with D possibly TRBD1 on 5 matching bases. The germline V and J ends were trimmed by 1 base and 5 bases, with 18 bases remaining between them. The length of the CDR3 is 16 residues. Germline CDR1 is DFQATT and CDR2 is SNEGSKA (reference sequence). The CDR3 bases are TGCAGTGCTAGAGTCGACAGTTTAATCGCCGATCAGCCCCAGCATTTT. Amino acids: CSARVDSLIADQPQHF.

This clonotype was found once. A much larger clonotype is one base distant, so this may be a read error. The chain combines TRBV5-6 with TRBJ2-5; TRBD1 matches at 8 bases. V lost 4 bases to trimming and J lost 5 bases; unmatched junction nucleotides: 7. Germline loops: CDR1 SGHDT, CDR2 YYEEEE. This CDR3 region has 14 residues. The CDR3 bases are TGTGCCAGCAGCCTCCGGGACAGGAGCGAGACCCAGTACTTC. As protein: CASSLRDRSETQYF.

The chain couples TRBV7-9 to TRBJ2-7, with 11 bases matching TRBD2. Germline loops: CDR1 SEHNR, CDR2 FQNEAQ (reference sequence). Trimming took 7 bases from V and 3 from J; bases not matched to a gene: 8. The CDR3 length is 15 residues. CDR3 sequence reads: CASTILAGVVYEQYF. The CDR3 region has the DNA TGTGCCAGCACTATACTAGCGGGAGTTGTCTACGAGCAGTACTTC. Full variable domain (outside the CDR3, taken from reference TRBV7-9 and TRBJ2-7): DTGVSQNPRHKITKRGQNVTFRCDPISEHNRLYWYRQTLGQGPEFLTYFQNEAQLEKSRLLSDRFSAERPKGSFSTLEIQRTEQGDSAMYLCASTILAGVVYEQYFGPGTRLTVT.

The V call is TRBV15, the J call TRBJ2-5, with D unclear. Germline assignment: CDR1 LNHNV and CDR2 YYDKDF (reference sequence). The CDR3 spans 14 residues. Trimming cost V 0 bases and J 4 bases, with 9 bases left between them. For the CDR3, the DNA is TGTGCCACCAGCAGAGATTCGGCTTCAGAGACCCAGTACTTC. Translation: CATSRDSASETQYF. Full variable domain (remainder filled in from reference TRBV15 and TRBJ2-5): DAMVIQNPRYQVTQFGKPVTLSCSQTLNHNVMYWYQQKSSQAPKLLFHYYDKDFNNEADTPDNFQSRRPNTSFCFLDIRSPGLGDTAMYLCATSRDSASETQYFGPGTRLLVL.

The genes are TRBV13 and TRBJ1-2; possibly TRBD1 for D (6 bases). Germline CDR1 is PRHDT and CDR2 is FYEKMQ (reference sequence). V gave up 2 bases and J gave up 3 bases, with 19 bases separating them. The CDR3 is 17 residues long. CDR3 region: CASSLNPLRGEYYGYTF. CDR3 nucleotide sequence: TGTGCCAGCAGCTTAAACCCCTTGAGGGGGGAGTACTATGGCTACACCTTC. Full variable domain (outside the CDR3, taken from reference TRBV13 and TRBJ1-2): AAGVIQSPRHLIKEKRETATLKCYPIPRHDTVYWYQQGPGQDPQFLISFYEKMQSDKGSIPDRFSAQQFSDYHSELNMSSLELGDSALYFCASSLNPLRGEYYGYTFGSGTRLTVV.

A remark on this clonotype: A much bigger clone sits one base away, suggesting this may be a read error. The gene calls are TRBV20-1 and TRBJ1-1, with a tentative D call TRBD1 (5 bases). The germline CDR1 and CDR2 sequences are DFQATT and SNEGSKA (reference sequence). This CDR3 has 13 residues. Trimming pared 0 bases from V and 0 bases from J, leaving 5 bases between. The CDR3 loop reads CSARETVNTEAFF. CDR3 DNA: TGCAGTGCTAGAGAGACAGTGAACACTGAAGCTTTCTTT.

For this clonotype: The conserved phenylalanine or tryptophan is not found at the CDR3 terminus, so this likely reflects a read error. No DNA is shown, since the ends of the CDR3 on it are uncertain; the CDR3 is the one TCRdb lists. V usage is TRBV2 and J usage is TRBJ2-7. From germline, CDR1 is SNHLY and CDR2 FYNNEI. The CDR3 comprises 9 residues, both ends counted. The chain's CDR3 is CASTLDTYT.

In this sample, this clonotype turned up a few times. This chain links TRBV7-9 with TRBJ2-7; D is unclear. CDR1 SEHNR and CDR2 FQNEAQ come from the germline V gene (reference sequence). Trimming pared 5 bases from V and 2 bases from J, leaving 10 bases between. The CDR3 extends over 13 amino acids. The CDR3 spells CASSPLTTYEQYF. The CDR3 DNA is TGTGCCAGCAGCCCCCTAACCACCTACGAGCAGTACTTC.

This clonotype was seen repeatedly, ten times or more. The rearrangement uses TRBV12-3 or TRBV12-4 and TRBJ1-2, with TRBD1 matching over 7 bases. After removal of 6 bases from V and 4 bases from J, the junction contained 2 bases not matched to a gene. The CDR3 covers 12 residues. The CDR3 region is CASRRQGYGYTF. In DNA form, the CDR3 reads TGTGCCAGCAGACGACAGGGCTATGGCTACACCTTC.

This clonotype was counted many times. The chain uses TRBV7-2 and TRBJ2-5; no definite D call. CDR1 and CDR2 from the germline V gene are SGHTA and FQGNSA. Trimming removed 5 bases at V and 5 bases at J, with 12 bases between. The CDR3 totals 13 residues. CDR3 nucleotides: TGTGCCAGCAGCCCCAGCGAATGGGAGACCCAGTACTTC. Encoded protein: CASSPSEWETQYF.

This chain links TRBV6-1 with TRBJ1-6, with TRBD1 matching over 7 bases. CDR3 length: 15 residues. V was clipped by 6 bases and J by 9 bases; unmatched bases: 11. Germline CDR1 reads MNHNS; CDR2 reads SASEGT. The CDR3 here is CASRSAGQSSSPLHF. The DNA of the CDR3 is TGTGCCAGCAGATCCGCGGGACAGTCGAGTTCACCCCTCCACTTT.

The chain uses TRBV2 and TRBJ1-2; D is ambiguous. This CDR3 is built from 13 residues. V gave up 6 bases and J gave up 1 base, with 9 bases separating them. Germline V gives CDR1 SNHLY, CDR2 FYNNEI. The CDR3 DNA follows: TGTGCCAGCAGCTCGGGTTTTAACTATGGCTACACCTTC. It yields the protein CASSSGFNYGYTF.

The J gene is TRBJ2-5, the V gene TRBV9; 9 positions agree with TRBD2. The J call is uncertain, as TRBJ2-7 better fits the DNA end. Germline V gene data show CDR1 as SGDLS and CDR2 as YYNGEE. CDR3 size: 16 residues. The CDR3 nucleotides read TGTGCCAGCAGCCTGACTAGCGGCGGGGACGTGTACGAGCAGTACTTC. The encoded protein is CASSLTSGGDVYEQYF.